One sample yielded the 25 T cell receptor beta chains listed below, sequenced in a study of shared clonotypes between healthy human individuals. Sequencing was performed with immunoSEQ multiplex PCR; in TCRdb, only in-frame clones are kept and a portion is missing. This table has millions of clones, 95% appearing once. Sequencing was performed on naive CD4+ T cells sorted from blood. Subset given: CD45RA+ positively selected. These receptors were taken from a man between 18 and 29 years old in good health.

In DNA, the CDR3 is TGTGCCAGTACCCTGGGGACAGGGACAGAAAAAGAGACCCAGTACTTC. This sequence encodes CASTLGTGTEKETQYF. The rearrangement uses TRBV19 and TRBJ2-5, with TRBD1 matching 9 bases. This CDR3 contains 16 residues. The V and J ends lost 7 bases and 3 bases, in that order; junction bases with no gene match: 12. Germline CDR1 and CDR2: LNHDA and SQIVND (reference sequence).

V usage is TRBV10-3 and J usage is TRBJ2-3; D uncertain. CDR1 and CDR2 (germline): ENHRY, SYGVKD. The CDR3 has 15 amino acids. The germline V and J ends were trimmed by 3 bases and 2 bases, with 12 bases remaining between them. CDR3 in amino acids: CAISDGGRTTDTQYF. The CDR3 region has the DNA TGTGCCATCAGTGACGGCGGCAGGACCACAGATACGCAGTATTTT.

The chain is built from TRBV21-1 and TRBJ1-1. TRBV21-1 is described as a pseudogene. The CDR3 spans 14 residues. CDR3 loop: CASSKIERNTEAFF. DNA for the CDR3: TGTGCCAGCAGCAAAATTGAGAGGAACACTGAAGCTTTCTTT.

This sequence joins TRBV19 and TRBJ2-7; the D gene is possibly TRBD1 (5 bases). The CDR3 contains 15 residues. V gave up 3 bases and J gave up 2 bases, with 14 bases separating them. Germline loops: CDR1 LNHDA, CDR2 SQIVND (reference sequence). As DNA, the CDR3 is TGTGCCAGTAGTATTGAGAAAGGGGTCACCTACGAGCAGTACTTC. Amino acid sequence: CASSIEKGVTYEQYF.

This rearrangement joins TRBV6-5 to TRBJ1-2, with D unresolved. V was trimmed by 6 bases and J by 4 bases, leaving 15 bases between them. This CDR3 contains 14 residues. Germline V gene sequence: CDR1 MNHEY, CDR2 SVGAGI. Written as DNA, the CDR3 is TGTGCCAGCAGCCCCAGTTTGGGGATCTATGGCTACACCTTC. Translating gives CASSPSLGIYGYTF.

Worth noting for this clone: The same CDR3 arises from other DNA sequences in this sample as well. V and J are TRBV5-4 and TRBJ2-5; 10 nucleotides agree with TRBD2. V lost 4 bases, J lost 2 bases, and 5 bases stayed unmatched. This CDR3 is built from 15 residues. Germline CDR1 and CDR2: SGHNT and YYREEE (reference sequence). CDR3 DNA sequence: TGTGCCAGCAGCGGCGGACTAGCGGATCAAGAGACCCAGTACTTC. It encodes CASSGGLADQETQYF.

The CDR3 region has the DNA TGTGCCAGCAGTAGGGACAGGGGTAGCACTGAAGCTTTCTTT. Translating gives CASSRDRGSTEAFF. The chain employs TRBV6-5 and TRBJ1-1; 10 bases fit TRBD1. Germline V gene lookup returns CDR1 MNHEY and CDR2 SVGAGI. V shed 5 bases, J shed 4 bases, and the junction held 4 bases outside the gene matches. The CDR3 has 14 amino acids.

The rearrangement links TRBV27 to TRBJ2-3; D perhaps matches TRBD1 (6 bases). Per the germline V gene, CDR1 is MNHEY and CDR2 is SMNVEV (reference sequence). The CDR3 spans 19 residues. V gave up 5 bases and J gave up 7 bases, with 31 bases separating them. The CDR3, as DNA: TGTGCCAGCAGTCTGAAACCAGGGGTAAGAGGCTCAAGCTCATATACGCAGTATTTT. This encodes CASSLKPGVRGSSSYTQYF.

V and J are TRBV6-5 and TRBJ2-6; 8 bases are a match to TRBD2. Germline CDR1 reads MNHEY; CDR2 reads SVGAGI. The trim removed 4 bases at V and 1 base at J, leaving 3 bases unmatched. The CDR3 is made up of 16 amino acids. CDR3: CASSSPGGSGANVLTF. The CDR3 nucleotides are TGTGCCAGCAGTTCTCCGGGAGGGTCTGGGGCCAACGTCCTGACTTTC.

The gene calls are TRBV5-4 and TRBJ2-1; TRBD2 agrees at 9 bases. Per the germline V gene, CDR1 is SGHNT and CDR2 is YYREEE (reference sequence). V lost 4 bases to trimming and J lost 4 bases; unmatched junction nucleotides: 9. This CDR3 comprises 16 residues. CDR3 sequence: CASSAPTSGRYNEQFF. As DNA, the CDR3 is TGTGCCAGCAGCGCTCCAACTAGCGGGCGGTACAATGAGCAGTTCTTC.

The chain is built from TRBV5-1 and TRBJ2-7; 12 nucleotides agree with TRBD2. Trimming took 3 bases from V and 7 from J; bases not matched to a gene: 8. From germline, CDR1 is SGHRS and CDR2 YFSETQ. The CDR3 is made up of 15 amino acids. The CDR3 DNA follows: TGCGCCAGCAGCTCTAGACTAGCGGGAGACGGGGAGCAGTACTTC. Amino acids: CASSSRLAGDGEQYF. The whole variable domain, filled in from reference TRBV5-1 and TRBJ2-7, reads KAGVTQTPRYLIKTRGQQVTLSCSPISGHRSVSWYQQTPGQGLQFLFEYFSETQRNKGNFPGRFSGRQFSNSRSEMNVSTLELGDSALYLCASSSRLAGDGEQYFGPGTRLTVT.

The J gene is TRBJ1-1, the V gene TRBV5-6, with a weak D call TRBD1 (6 bases). CDR3 length: 15 residues. Per the germline V gene, CDR1 is SGHDT and CDR2 is YYEEEE. V was clipped by 5 bases and J by 5 bases, with 19 bases between them. CDR3 protein: CASRSNTGRETEAFF. As DNA, the CDR3 is TGTGCCAGCAGGAGTAACACAGGGAGGGAGACTGAAGCTTTCTTT.

This rearrangement joins TRBV25-1 to TRBJ2-1; D call uncertain. This CDR3 is built from 11 residues. Trimming left V 8 bases short and J 6 bases short, with 8 bases between. Germline V gene data show CDR1 as MGHDK and CDR2 as SYGVNS. The CDR3 DNA follows: TGTGCCAGCGCAGCCGTCAATGAGCAGTTCTTC. The encoded protein is CASAAVNEQFF.

As regards this clone: Different DNA sequences within this sample yield the same CDR3. J is TRBJ1-3 and V is TRBV5-1; weak D call: TRBD1 (5 bases). Germline CDR1 reads SGHRS; CDR2 reads YFSETQ. V was pared by 4 bases and J by 4 bases, with 12 bases between. The CDR3 totals 14 residues. CDR3 nucleotide sequence: TGCGCCAGCAGCGGTGGGGGGAGCGGAAACACCATATATTTT. Its protein is CASSGGGSGNTIYF. Together with reference TRBV5-1 and TRBJ1-3, the CDR3 gives the full variable domain: KAGVTQTPRYLIKTRGQQVTLSCSPISGHRSVSWYQQTPGQGLQFLFEYFSETQRNKGNFPGRFSGRQFSNSRSEMNVSTLELGDSALYLCASSGGGSGNTIYFGEGSWLTVV.

The rearrangement joins TRBV6-5 to TRBJ2-5; 10 bases are shared with TRBD2. The CDR3 is 14 amino acids. Germline loops: CDR1 MNHEY, CDR2 SVGAGI. Unmatched junction bases numbered 9, after V lost 10 bases and J lost 4 bases. The CDR3 reads CATKAGGPGETQYF. DNA for the CDR3: TGTGCCACCAAAGCGGGAGGGCCGGGAGAGACCCAGTACTTC.

The chain links TRBV6-5 to TRBJ2-3; 8 nucleotides align to TRBD1. Germline V CDR1 and CDR2: MNHEY, SVGAGI. The CDR3 extends over 14 amino acids. V shed 4 bases and J 3 bases; nucleotides not matched to a gene: 3. For the CDR3, the DNA is TGTGCCAGCAGTTCGGACAGGGTTACAGATACGCAGTATTTT. Residues: CASSSDRVTDTQYF.

The chain employs TRBV6-5 and TRBJ1-2; tentatively, D is TRBD1 (6 bases). The CDR3 totals 13 residues. Trimming stripped 6 bases from V and 4 bases from J, with 12 bases between. CDR1 is MNHEY and CDR2 is SVGAGI in the germline V gene. For the CDR3, the DNA is TGTGCCAGCAGCCAAGGACAGTCCTATGGCTACACCTTC. As protein: CASSQGQSYGYTF.

The chain combines TRBV28 with TRBJ2-7; TRBD1 matches at 8 bases. The CDR3 is made up of 15 amino acids. Germline V gives CDR1 MDHEN, CDR2 SYDVKM. Trimming cost V 3 bases and J 2 bases; bases outside gene matches: 6. As DNA, the CDR3 is TGTGCCAGCAGTTTGGCCCAGGGGGCCCCCTACGAGCAGTACTTC. Encoded protein: CASSLAQGAPYEQYF.

The chain links TRBV5-6 to TRBJ1-2; 7 bases are shared with TRBD1. From germline, CDR1 is SGHDT and CDR2 YYEEEE. Trimming removed 3 bases from V and 2 bases from J; junction bases left unmatched: 7. The CDR3 covers 15 residues. The CDR3 nucleotides are TGTGCCAGCAGCTCGGTGATGACAGGGAACTATGGCTACACCTTC. Translation gives CASSSVMTGNYGYTF.

Points on this clone: Different DNA sequences within this sample yield the same CDR3. The chain employs TRBV9 and TRBJ2-1; 9 bases are a match to TRBD1. CDR1 SGDLS and CDR2 YYNGEE come from the germline V gene. The CDR3 sequence is 15 residues long. Trimming removed 0 bases from V and 7 bases from J; junction bases left unmatched: 5. Here the CDR3 DNA reads TGTGCCAGCAGCGTAGGGGACAGGGTGTATAATGAGCAGTTCTTC. Translated, it gives CASSVGDRVYNEQFF.

This sequence joins TRBV4-1 and TRBJ2-5; 11 bases map to TRBD2. The length of the CDR3 is 18 residues. The germline V gene has CDR1 MGHRA and CDR2 YSYEKL. V lost 0 bases to trimming and J lost 5 bases; unmatched junction nucleotides: 11. CDR3 nucleotide sequence: TGCGCCAGCAGCCAAGATAAGTCCGGGACTAGCGGTGAGGAGACCCAGTACTTC. Encoded protein: CASSQDKSGTSGEETQYF.

The chain uses TRBV7-9 and TRBJ2-1; no clear D gene. CDR1 is SEHNR, CDR2 FQNEAQ, per germline (reference sequence). This CDR3 comprises 15 residues. V lost 0 bases, J lost 0 bases, and 6 bases lay in between. CDR3 nucleotide sequence: TGTGCCAGCAGCTTAGCATATAGCTCCTACAATGAGCAGTTCTTC. Amino acid sequence: CASSLAYSSYNEQFF.

The CDR3 region is CASGRGGPQETQYF. CDR3 DNA sequence: TGCGCCAGCGGAAGGGGGGGGCCCCAGGAGACCCAGTACTTC. This chain connects TRBV5-1 to TRBJ2-5, with D perhaps matching TRBD2 (7 bases). V was trimmed by 7 bases and J by 5 bases, leaving 18 bases between them. CDR3 length: 14 amino acids. Germline CDR1 SGHRS, CDR2 YFSETQ.

The sample holds one count of this clone. The chain is built from TRBV2 and TRBJ2-5; D unclear. The CDR3 runs to 15 residues. The V gene lost 1 base and the J gene lost 8 bases, with 17 bases spanning the gap. Germline CDR1 SNHLY, CDR2 FYNNEI. DNA for the CDR3: TGTGCCAGCAGTGAAGTAGTCATAGGTTTAGGAACCCAGTACTTC. Residues: CASSEVVIGLGTQYF.

V gene TRBV4-1 combines with J gene TRBJ2-1, with D perhaps given as TRBD1 or TRBD2 (5 bases each). Trimming pared 0 bases from V and 2 bases from J, leaving 11 bases between. Germline lookup yields CDR1 MGHRA and CDR2 YSYEKL. The length of the CDR3 is 16 residues. The CDR3 DNA sequence: TGCGCCAGCAGCCAAGAGGGGACGCTTCCCTACAATGAGCAGTTCTTC. It codes for CASSQEGTLPYNEQFF.